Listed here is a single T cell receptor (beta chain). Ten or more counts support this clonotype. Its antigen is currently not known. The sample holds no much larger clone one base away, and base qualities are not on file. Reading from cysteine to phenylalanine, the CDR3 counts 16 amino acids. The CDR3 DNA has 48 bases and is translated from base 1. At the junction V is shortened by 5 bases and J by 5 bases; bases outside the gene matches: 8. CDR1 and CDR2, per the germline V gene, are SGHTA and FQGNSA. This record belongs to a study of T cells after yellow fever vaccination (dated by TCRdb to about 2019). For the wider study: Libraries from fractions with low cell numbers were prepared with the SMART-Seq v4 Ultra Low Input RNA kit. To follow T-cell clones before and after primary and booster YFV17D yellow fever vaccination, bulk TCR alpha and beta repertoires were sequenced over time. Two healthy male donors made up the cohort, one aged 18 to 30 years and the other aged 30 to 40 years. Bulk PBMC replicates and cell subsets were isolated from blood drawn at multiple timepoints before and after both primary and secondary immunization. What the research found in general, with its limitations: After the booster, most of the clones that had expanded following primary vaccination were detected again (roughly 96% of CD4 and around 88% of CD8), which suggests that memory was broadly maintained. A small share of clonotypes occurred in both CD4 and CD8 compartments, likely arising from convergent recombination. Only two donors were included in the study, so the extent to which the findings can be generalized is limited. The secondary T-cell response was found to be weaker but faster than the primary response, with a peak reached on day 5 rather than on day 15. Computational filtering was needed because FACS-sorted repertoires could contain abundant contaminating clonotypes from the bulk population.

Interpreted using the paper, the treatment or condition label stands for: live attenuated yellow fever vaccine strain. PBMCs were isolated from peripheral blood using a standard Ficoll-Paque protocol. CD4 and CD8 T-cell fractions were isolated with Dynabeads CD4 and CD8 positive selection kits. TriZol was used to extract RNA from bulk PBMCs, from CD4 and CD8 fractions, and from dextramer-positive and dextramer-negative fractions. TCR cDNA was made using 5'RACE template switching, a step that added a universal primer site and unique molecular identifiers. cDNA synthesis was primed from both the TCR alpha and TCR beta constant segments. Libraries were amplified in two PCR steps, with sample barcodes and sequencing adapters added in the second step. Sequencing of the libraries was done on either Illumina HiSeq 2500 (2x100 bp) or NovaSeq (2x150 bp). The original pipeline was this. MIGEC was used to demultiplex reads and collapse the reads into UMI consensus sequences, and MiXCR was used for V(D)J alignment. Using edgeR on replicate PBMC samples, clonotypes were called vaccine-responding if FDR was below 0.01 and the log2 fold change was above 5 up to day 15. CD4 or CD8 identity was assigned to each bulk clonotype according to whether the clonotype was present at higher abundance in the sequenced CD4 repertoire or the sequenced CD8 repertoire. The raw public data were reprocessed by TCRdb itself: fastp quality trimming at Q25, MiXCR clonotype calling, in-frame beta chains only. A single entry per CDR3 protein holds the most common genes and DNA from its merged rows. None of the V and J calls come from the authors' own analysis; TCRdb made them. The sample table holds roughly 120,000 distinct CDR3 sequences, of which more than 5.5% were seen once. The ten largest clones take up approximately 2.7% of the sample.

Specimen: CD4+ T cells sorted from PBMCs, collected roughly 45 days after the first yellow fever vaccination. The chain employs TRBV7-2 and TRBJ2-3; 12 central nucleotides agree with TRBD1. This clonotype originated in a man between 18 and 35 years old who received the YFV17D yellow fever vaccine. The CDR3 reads CASSPHRDRGRDTQYF. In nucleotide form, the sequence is TGTGCCAGCAGCCCCCACCGGGACAGGGGGCGAGATACGCAGTATTTT. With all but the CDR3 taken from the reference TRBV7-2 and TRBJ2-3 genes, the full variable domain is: GAGVSQSPSNKVTEKGKDVELRCDPISGHTALYWYRQSLGQGLEFLIYFQGNSAPDKSGLPSDRFSAERTGGSVSTLTIQRTQQEDSAVYLCASSPHRDRGRDTQYFGPGTRLTVL.